The 8 T cell receptor beta chains in this list originate from one sample, sequenced in a study of cytomegalovirus exposure and HLA in healthy donors. PCR employed 60 Vbeta and 13 Jbeta primers. The data were produced by immunoSEQ multiplex PCR, yet TCRdb's version contains in-frame clones alone and is incomplete. Of approximately 79,000 clones listed, over 65% are singletons. Material: PBMCs. The source of these receptors is a man aged 40-55 years in good health and CMV-seropositive.

The CDR3 nucleotides read TGTGCCAGCAGTGCCCCTCCCCGGGAAGGTGAAAAACTGTTTTTT. Its protein is CASSAPPREGEKLFF. The chain links TRBV25-1 to TRBJ1-4; the D is unclear. Germline lookup yields CDR1 MGHDK and CDR2 SYGVNS. The CDR3 consists of 15 residues. The V and J ends lost 4 bases and 7 bases respectively, with 16 bases between them. The entire variable domain, with the rest obtained from reference TRBV25-1 and TRBJ1-4, is as follows: EADIYQTPRYLVIGTGKKITLECSQTMGHDKMYWYQQDPGMELHLIHYSYGVNSTEKGDLSSESTVSRIRTEHFPLTLESARPSHTSQYLCASSAPPREGEKLFFGSGTQLSVL.

In this sample, this clone turned up many times. The CDR3 bases are TGTGCCAGCAGCCCCCTATCCGGGTGGAACACTGAAGCTTTCTTT. This codes for CASSPLSGWNTEAFF. This chain connects TRBV11-2 to TRBJ1-1; no firm D call. The germline gives CDR1 SGHAT, CDR2 FQNNGV. This CDR3 is 15 amino acids long. With 5 bases removed from V and 1 base from J, the gap between germline ends came to 14 bases.

The CDR3 loop reads CASSLRGFPGNTIYF. CDR3 bases: TGTGCCAGCAGTTTAAGAGGGTTCCCAGGAAACACCATATATTTT. This chain connects TRBV28 to TRBJ1-3, with D unclear. Germline-derived CDR1 and CDR2 are MDHEN and SYDVKM. Trimming took 2 bases from V and 4 from J, leaving 12 bases between them. The CDR3 has 15 amino acids.

V and J are TRBV9 and TRBJ1-6, with 7 bases matching TRBD1. V lost 4 bases, J lost 5 bases, and 6 bases stayed unmatched. The germline V gene has CDR1 SGDLS and CDR2 YYNGEE. This CDR3 region has 15 residues. This chain's CDR3 is CASSRDSQNNSPLHF. The DNA of the CDR3 is TGTGCCAGCAGCCGGGACAGCCAAAATAATTCACCCCTCCACTTT.

The V gene is TRBV9, the J gene TRBJ2-1; TRBD2 agrees at 8 bases. V dropped 6 bases and J dropped 9; count of bases not matched to a gene: 8. This CDR3 has 13 residues. Germline values: CDR1 SGDLS, CDR2 YYNGEE. CDR3 in DNA: TGTGCCAGCACATTTCGGGAGGGGGGTGAGCAGTTCTTC. It specifies CASTFREGGEQFF.

This chain links TRBV2 with TRBJ2-2; 8 bases are shared with TRBD1. The CDR3 loop spans 14 amino acids. V lost 6 bases to trimming and J lost 1 base; unmatched junction nucleotides: 1. Germline V gene data show CDR1 as SNHLY and CDR2 as FYNNEI. CDR3 DNA sequence: TGTGCCAGCAGGGGGACAGGGAACACCGGGGAGCTGTTTTTT. Translation gives CASRGTGNTGELFF.

This rearrangement joins TRBV5-1 to TRBJ1-4; weak D call: TRBD1 (5 bases). Trimming pared 4 bases from V and 0 bases from J, leaving 10 bases between. Germline CDR1 and CDR2: SGHRS and YFSETQ. The CDR3 spans 15 residues. CDR3 region: CASSREGATNEKLFF. For the CDR3, the DNA is TGCGCCAGCAGCAGGGAAGGGGCAACTAATGAAAAACTGTTTTTT.

The chain carries TRBV11-3 and TRBJ1-1; 7 nucleotides agree with TRBD1. Trimming removed 4 bases from V and 4 bases from J; junction bases left unmatched: 6. The germline V gene encodes CDR1 SGHNT and CDR2 YENEEA. The CDR3 covers 14 residues. CDR3 amino acids: CASSSGTASTEAFF. The CDR3 DNA sequence: TGTGCCAGCAGCTCGGGGACAGCCTCCACTGAAGCTTTCTTT.